Below are 32 T cell receptor beta chains sequenced from a single sample in a study of blood T cell repertoires in COVID-19. Sequencing used immunoSEQ multiplex PCR; TCRdb keeps in-frame clones, though not all of them. Of roughly 160,000 clones in the sample, 90% were seen once. Material for sequencing was peripheral blood. The receptors were gathered from a man aged 50 to 59 with acute or convalescent COVID-19.

The rearrangement uses TRBV28 and TRBJ2-3; tentatively, D is TRBD1 (6 bases). CDR1 and CDR2 (germline): MDHEN, SYDVKM. V was trimmed by 3 bases and J by 0 bases, leaving 7 bases between them. The CDR3 extends over 14 amino acids. The CDR3 loop is CASSLTGSTDTQYF. CDR3 coding DNA: TGTGCCAGCAGTTTGACAGGAAGCACAGATACGCAGTATTTT.

This sequence joins TRBV15 and TRBJ2-7; perhaps TRBD1 as D (6 bases). Germline CDR1 is LNHNV and CDR2 is YYDKDF (reference sequence). The CDR3 runs 15 residues. Trimming left V 0 bases short and J 2 bases short, with 11 bases between. The CDR3 spells CATSRDAGAPYEQYF. The CDR3 DNA follows: TGTGCCACCAGCAGAGATGCAGGGGCCCCCTACGAGCAGTACTTC.

This clone has at least ten counts. The chain combines TRBV3-1 (or the pseudogene TRBV3-2) with TRBJ1-6, with 7 bases that match TRBD1. The CDR3 runs 14 residues. Germline V CDR1 and CDR2: LGHDT, YNNKEL (reference sequence). After removal of 4 bases from V and 5 bases from J, the junction contained 2 bases not matched to a gene. CDR3 protein: CASSLGQNNSPLHF. CDR3 in DNA: TGTGCCAGCAGCCTGGGACAGAATAATTCACCCCTCCACTTT.

The genes are TRBV5-5 and TRBJ1-2; no firm D call. This CDR3 spans 12 amino acids. Germline CDR1 reads SGHKS; CDR2 reads YYEKEE (reference sequence). V dropped 3 bases and J dropped 6 bases, with 9 bases sitting between them. CDR3: CASSSGIDGYTF. In DNA, the CDR3 is TGTGCCAGCAGCTCGGGAATTGATGGCTACACCTTC.

The chain combines TRBV5-5 with TRBJ2-2; the D gene is possibly TRBD2 (6 bases). V shed 0 bases and J shed 5 bases, with 11 bases lying between them. In germline, CDR1 is SGHKS, CDR2 YYEKEE (reference sequence). The CDR3 is made up of 15 amino acids. CDR3 residues: CASSLARLGTGELFF. The CDR3 DNA sequence: TGTGCCAGCAGCTTGGCCCGACTAGGGACCGGGGAGCTGTTTTTT.

The rearrangement links TRBV9 to TRBJ1-5; 7 nucleotides align to TRBD1. The junction had 4 bases not matched to a gene; V was cut back by 5 bases and J by 2 bases. This CDR3 has 14 amino acids. The germline gives CDR1 SGDLS, CDR2 YYNGEE. CDR3 protein: CASSQTGGNQPQHF. CDR3 nucleotides: TGTGCCAGCAGTCAAACAGGGGGCAATCAGCCCCAGCATTTT.

The sample holds one count of this clone. The chain is built from TRBV9 and TRBJ2-7; 11 nucleotides align to TRBD2. Germline trimming cut 4 bases from V and 2 bases from J; bases unmatched to any gene: 2. This CDR3 is built from 14 residues. Germline V gene lookup returns CDR1 SGDLS and CDR2 YYNGEE. The DNA for the CDR3 is TGTGCCAGCAGCCCACTAGCGGGAGCCTACGAGCAGTACTTC. It translates to CASSPLAGAYEQYF.

Note on this clone: A read error may produce the germline difference seen at one junction end. This CDR3 is also generated by other DNA sequences in the sample. The chain couples TRBV27 to TRBJ2-7, with D perhaps TRBD1 (5 bases). The CDR3 length is 13 residues. The germline V gene has CDR1 MNHEY and CDR2 SMNVEV (reference sequence). In DNA, the CDR3 is TGCGCCAGCAGTTTAGCAGGGTCCTACGAGCAGTACTTC. It codes for CASSLAGSYEQYF.

The J gene is TRBJ2-7, the V gene TRBV20-1; perhaps TRBD2 as D (5 bases). Germline values: CDR1 DFQATT, CDR2 SNEGSKA (reference sequence). This CDR3 is 13 amino acids long. Trimming left V 3 bases short and J 2 bases short, with 11 bases between. CDR3 sequence reads: CSASGAEPYEQYV. CDR3 sequence (DNA): TGCAGTGCTAGTGGAGCGGAACCCTACGAGCAGTACGTC.

J is TRBJ2-3 and V is TRBV28; 12 positions match TRBD2. Losses at the gene ends were 5 bases for V and 4 bases for J; bases not matched to a gene: 7. Germline V gives CDR1 MDHEN, CDR2 SYDVKM. The CDR3 is 16 amino acids. DNA of the CDR3: TGTGCCAGCAGTATCACTAGCGGGGGGAGCGCAGATACGCAGTATTTT. Amino acid sequence: CASSITSGGSADTQYF.

The chain links TRBV11-2 to TRBJ2-1; D remains unclear. Trimming removed 0 bases at V and 5 bases at J, with 8 bases between. The germline gives CDR1 SGHAT, CDR2 FQNNGV. The length of the CDR3 is 14 residues. The CDR3: CASSLEVANNEQFF. The CDR3 DNA is TGTGCCAGCAGCTTAGAGGTGGCCAACAATGAGCAGTTCTTC.

The gene calls are TRBV6-5 and TRBJ1-1; TRBD1 agrees at 9 bases. V dropped 2 bases and J dropped 2; count of bases not matched to a gene: 6. CDR3 size: 16 residues. Per germline, CDR1 MNHEY and CDR2 SVGAGI. CDR3 residues: CASSYRSTGGNTEAFF. The CDR3 nucleotides are TGTGCCAGCAGTTACCGTAGTACAGGGGGCAACACTGAAGCTTTCTTT.

This chain links TRBV29-1 with TRBJ2-7, with TRBD1 identical over 8 bases. Germline lookup yields CDR1 SQVTM and CDR2 ANQGSEA. The CDR3 loop spans 13 amino acids. The ends lost 7 bases at V and 1 base at J; junction bases unmatched: 6. The CDR3 spells CSARTGRSYEQYF. CDR3 in DNA: TGCAGCGCAAGGACAGGGAGGTCCTACGAGCAGTACTTC.

The CDR3 loop reads CASSPSGDGDYGYTF. In nucleotides, the CDR3 is TGTGCCAGCTCACCGTCGGGGGACGGGGACTATGGCTACACCTTC. The gene calls are TRBV18 and TRBJ1-2; the D gene is possibly TRBD1 (5 bases). The V and J ends lost 3 bases and 3 bases respectively, with 14 bases between them. The CDR3 runs to 15 residues. Per germline, CDR1 KGHSH and CDR2 LQKENI.

This chain uses TRBV28 with TRBJ1-2; TRBD1 agrees at 7 bases. The V and J ends lost 6 bases and 4 bases, in that order; junction bases with no gene match: 5. Per the germline V gene, CDR1 is MDHEN and CDR2 is SYDVKM. CDR3 length equals 13 residues. The CDR3 loop reads CASSPGQIYGYTF. The CDR3 coding sequence is TGTGCCAGCAGCCCGGGACAGATCTATGGCTACACCTTC.

V and J are TRBV19 and TRBJ2-1, with 10 bases lining up with TRBD2. V trimming: 5 bases; J trimming: 6 bases; junction bases outside the gene matches: 7. Germline loops: CDR1 LNHDA, CDR2 SQIVND (reference sequence). The CDR3 extends over 15 amino acids. CDR3 nucleotides: TGTGCCAGTAGTTTAAGTCTAGCGGGGGTCAATGAGCAGTTCTTC. Protein sequence: CASSLSLAGVNEQFF.

DNA of the CDR3: TGTGCCAGCAGCCCGACTAGCGGTTACAATGAGCAGTTCTTC. Translated: CASSPTSGYNEQFF. This rearrangement joins TRBV11-3 to TRBJ2-1; 9 bases fit TRBD2. V trimming: 5 bases; J trimming: 4 bases; junction bases outside the gene matches: 3. The CDR3 consists of 14 residues. Looked up from germline, CDR1 is SGHNT and CDR2 is YENEEA.

The chain uses TRBV6-6 and TRBJ1-5; 11 bases are a match to TRBD1. The length of the CDR3 is 20 residues. CDR1 and CDR2 from the germline V gene are MNHNY and SVGAGI (reference sequence). V trimming: 5 bases; J trimming: 0 bases; junction bases outside the gene matches: 15. The CDR3, as DNA: TGTGCCAGCAGTCTAATCGGGACAGGGGGTCAGGTTTATAGCAATCAGCCCCAGCATTTT. Residues: CASSLIGTGGQVYSNQPQHF.

The chain joins TRBV20-1 to TRBJ1-4; D is unresolved. The CDR3 is 10 residues long. The V gene's germline CDR1 is DFQATT and CDR2 SNEGSKA (reference sequence). Trimming removed 3 bases at V and 7 bases at J, with 3 bases between. The CDR3 loop is CSASGEKLFF. DNA of the CDR3: TGCAGTGCTAGCGGTGAAAAACTGTTTTTT.

The chain couples TRBV19 to TRBJ1-2, with 10 positions matching TRBD1. Per the germline V gene, CDR1 is LNHDA and CDR2 is SQIVND (reference sequence). The CDR3 length is 15 residues. After removal of 6 bases from V and 6 bases from J, the junction contained 10 bases not matched to a gene. CDR3 nucleotide sequence: TGTGCCAGTAGGAGAACAGACAGGGGGCAGGATGGCTACACCTTC. Its translation is CASRRTDRGQDGYTF.

The rearrangement joins TRBV7-2 to TRBJ2-1, with D perhaps TRBD2 (6 bases). There are 13 residues in the CDR3. The V and J ends lost 6 bases and 4 bases respectively, with 10 bases between them. Germline values: CDR1 SGHTA, CDR2 FQGNSA. The CDR3 nucleotides read TGTGCCAGCAGGCGGGGCGGTTACAATGAGCAGTTCTTC. This sequence encodes CASRRGGYNEQFF.

The chain carries TRBV19 and TRBJ1-2; 8 bases are shared with TRBD1. Trimming removed 7 bases from V and 8 bases from J; junction bases left unmatched: 9. The CDR3 has 13 amino acids. Looked up from germline, CDR1 is LNHDA and CDR2 is SQIVND (reference sequence). The CDR3, as DNA: TGTGCCAGTACCGAACAGGGGGTAGGCGGCTACACCTTC. It encodes CASTEQGVGGYTF.

V gene TRBV19 combines with J gene TRBJ1-4; TRBD1 agrees at 7 bases. The CDR3 contains 12 residues. V gave up 6 bases and J gave up 8 bases; unmatched junction bases: 3. Germline V gene lookup returns CDR1 LNHDA and CDR2 SQIVND (reference sequence). CDR3 in DNA: TGTGCCAGTAGCCCACAGGGGGAAAAACTGTTTTTT. Amino acid sequence: CASSPQGEKLFF.

The chain uses TRBV5-1 and TRBJ2-1, with D possibly being TRBD1 (6 bases). CDR1 and CDR2 (germline): SGHRS, YFSETQ. Trimming pared 2 bases from V and 6 bases from J, leaving 12 bases between. This CDR3 is 14 amino acids long. Written as DNA, the CDR3 is TGCGCCAGCAGCTTCACCCAGGGGATCAATGAGCAGTTCTTC. Amino acids: CASSFTQGINEQFF.

The V and J genes are TRBV5-4 and TRBJ2-1; no clear D gene. CDR3 length: 14 residues. With 5 bases removed from V and 6 bases from J, the gap between germline ends came to 15 bases. Germline V gene lookup returns CDR1 SGHNT and CDR2 YYREEE (reference sequence). CDR3 DNA: TGTGCCAGCAGTCGTGAGACTGCCACCAATGAGCAGTTCTTC. Protein: CASSRETATNEQFF.

The V gene is TRBV7-3, the J gene TRBJ2-7, with D unresolved. This CDR3 has 16 amino acids. The germline V gene encodes CDR1 SGHTA and CDR2 FQGTGA. The germline V and J ends were trimmed by 0 bases and 0 bases, with 12 bases remaining between them. CDR3 sequence reads: CASSLTRAGHSYEQYF. The CDR3, as DNA: TGTGCCAGCAGCTTAACCCGAGCTGGGCACTCCTACGAGCAGTACTTC.

The chain carries TRBV7-8 and TRBJ1-2; D gene unclear. Germline V lookup: CDR1 SGHVS, CDR2 FQNEAQ. The CDR3 length is 14 residues. V lost 0 bases and J lost 1, with 6 bases in between. CDR3 amino acids: CASSLAVSNYGYTF. The CDR3 nucleotides read TGTGCCAGCAGCTTAGCAGTTAGTAACTATGGCTACACCTTC.

The J gene is TRBJ2-7, the V gene TRBV5-4; 11 nucleotides agree with TRBD1. This CDR3 has 13 residues. Germline lookup yields CDR1 SGHNT and CDR2 YYREEE (reference sequence). The ends lost 9 bases at V and 2 bases at J; junction bases unmatched: 4. The CDR3 protein is CATLDRGPYEQYV. The DNA for the CDR3 is TGTGCCACCCTGGACAGGGGGCCCTACGAGCAGTACGTC.

The chain carries TRBV3-1 (or the pseudogene TRBV3-2) and TRBJ2-1; 9 nucleotides line up with TRBD2. J lost 15 bases, V lost 1 base, and 10 bases had no gene match. The germline CDR1 and CDR2 sequences are LGHDT and YNNKEL (reference sequence). CDR3 length: 14 amino acids. The CDR3 DNA follows: TGTGCCAGCAGCCAAGGTGAAGCGGGGGGCCCGGGGTTCTTC. Its protein product is CASSQGEAGGPGFF.

The genes are TRBV7-9 and TRBJ2-2, with 7 bases aligning to TRBD2. The CDR3 runs 18 residues. Losses at the gene ends were 1 base for V and 5 bases for J; bases not matched to a gene: 13. Germline loops: CDR1 SEHNR, CDR2 FQNEAQ (reference sequence). The CDR3 DNA sequence: TGTGCCAGCAGCTTAGGGGTTATTGCGGGAGTGCGTACCGGGGAGCTGTTTTTT. Protein sequence: CASSLGVIAGVRTGELFF.

The gene calls are TRBV27 and TRBJ1-2, with 9 bases lining up with TRBD1. Germline CDR1 MNHEY, CDR2 SMNVEV (reference sequence). J lost 6 bases, V lost 3 bases, and 2 bases had no gene match. The CDR3 runs 13 residues. CDR3 loop: CASSLGTGNGYTF. CDR3 DNA sequence: TGTGCCAGCAGTTTGGGGACAGGGAATGGCTACACCTTC.

The chain uses TRBV6-4 and TRBJ1-2; possibly TRBD1 for D (6 bases). This CDR3 is built from 12 residues. V dropped 6 bases and J dropped 4 bases, with 9 bases sitting between them. CDR1 is MRHNA and CDR2 is SNTAGT in the germline V gene. This CDR3 is CASRDSIYGYTF. The DNA for the CDR3 is TGTGCCAGCAGGGACAGCATCTATGGCTACACCTTC.